This TCR beta chain was obtained from a study of PD-L1 blockade in urothelial cancer. The method was immunoSEQ multiplex PCR; TCRdb's version includes in-frame clones alone and lacks a portion of them. The top ten clones hold 10% to 12% of a sample with around 66,000 clones, 88% of them seen once. Time point meaning: peripheral blood 6 weeks after treatment start. V gave up 0 bases and J gave up 5 bases; unmatched junction bases: 8. The CDR3 totals 15 residues. From germline, CDR1 is SGDLS and CDR2 YYNGEE. The source material was PBMCs, sampled around atezolizumab (anti-PD-L1) treatment. The origin of this receptor is a man aged 60 to 69 with urothelial cancer. The rearrangement uses TRBV9 and TRBJ2-7, with 7 bases identical to TRBD2. The CDR3 region has the DNA TGTGCCAGCAGCGTAGGGGGGGGGTCGGTACACGAGCAGTACTTC. Protein sequence: CASSVGGGSVHEQYF. Variable domain in full (rest from reference TRBV9 and TRBJ2-7): DSGVTQTPKHLITATGQRVTLRCSPRSGDLSVYWYQQSLDQGLQFLIQYYNGEERAKGNILERFSAQQFPDLHSELNLSSLELGDSALYFCASSVGGGSVHEQYFGPGTRLTVT.